Listed below are T cell receptor beta chains from one sample, sequenced in a study of CD8 T cells in Susac syndrome. One entry per CDR3 protein, called by TCRdb with MiXCR from the immunoSEQ multiplex PCR reads. Among 150,000 to 200,000 distinct CDR3 sequences listed, around 93% were seen once. Input material: CD4+ T cells from PBMCs. The source of these receptors is a human donor with multiple sclerosis. CDR3s include the opening cysteine and the closing phenylalanine or tryptophan. D genes are given only for firm matches. The size entry is marked missing in some rows and otherwise reads once, few, many or a size class.

size	D	V	J	DNA	CDR3
.	.	TRBV19	TRBJ1-6	TGTGCCAGTAGTATGGAAGGGAATTCACCCCTCCACTTT	CASSMEGNSPLHF
.	.	TRBV7-8	TRBJ1-5	TGTGCCAGCAGCTTAGAGTTGCAGGGGAGTCAGCCCCAGCATTTT	CASSLELQGSQPQHF
.	.	TRBV6-6	TRBJ2-7	TGTGCCAGCAGCACCCCTCCGGGAGCTTACGAGCAGTACTTC	CASSTPPGAYEQYF
.	.	TRBV29-1	TRBJ2-3	TGCAGCGCTATTCGGACAACGGGAACAGATACGCAGTATTTT	CSAIRTTGTDTQYF
.	TRBD2	TRBV3-1	TRBJ2-1	TGTGCCAGCAGCCTTATAGCGGGAAATGTGAATGAGCAGTTCTTC	CASSLIAGNVNEQFF
.	.	TRBV20-1	TRBJ2-7	TGCAGTGCTAGAGGGGGTGGCTACGAGCAGTACTTC	CSARGGGYEQYF
.	.	TRBV6-2/TRBV6-3	TRBJ2-3	TGTGCCAGCAGCCTACAGAGAGATACGCAGTATTTT	CASSLQRDTQYF
.	TRBD2	TRBV5-1	TRBJ2-1	TGCGCCAGCAGCACCCCGACTAGCGGGAGCTACAATGAGCAGTTCTTC	CASSTPTSGSYNEQFF
.	TRBD2	TRBV12-3/TRBV12-4	TRBJ2-5	TGTGCCTCATCTAGCGGGGGGCGGGAGACCCAGTACTTC	CASSSGGRETQYF
.	.	TRBV2	TRBJ2-3	TGTGCCAGCAGCCCGACAGCTTACACAGATACGCAGTATTTT	CASSPTAYTDTQYF
.	.	TRBV28	TRBJ1-1	TGTGCCAGCAGCTTACAAGACAGACTCCCGCTTGCGGCTTTCTTT	CASSLQDRLPLAAFF
.	.	TRBV27	TRBJ2-7	TGTGCCAGCAGCCGGGACGCGGCCTACGAGCAGTACTTC	CASSRDAAYEQYF
.	.	TRBV7-2	TRBJ2-7	TGTGCCAGCACCCCCGGGTTCGACTACGAGCAGTACTTC	CASTPGFDYEQYF
.	TRBD1	TRBV18	TRBJ2-5	TGTGCCAGCTCATTACCAGGGGGCGAGGAGACCCAGTACTTC	CASSLPGGEETQYF
.	.	TRBV30	TRBJ2-3	TGTGCCTGGAGCCAGGGGTGGGGCACAGATACGCAGTATTTT	CAWSQGWGTDTQYF
.	.	TRBV30	TRBJ1-5	TGTGCCTGGAGCCAAGGACAGAATCAGCCCCAGCATTTT	CAWSQGQNQPQHF
once	.	TRBV20-1	TRBJ1-4	TGCAGTGCTAGACCCGCGTCGTACTCTAATGAAAAACTGTTTTTT	CSARPASYSNEKLFF
.	.	TRBV24-1	TRBJ2-3	TGTGCCACCAGTGATTCGCCCTTTACGAATACGCAGTATTTT	CATSDSPFTNTQYF
.	.	TRBV27	TRBJ2-7	TGTGCCAGCAGCCGGGACCAACGGAGGGGCGAGCAGTACTTC	CASSRDQRRGEQYF
.	.	TRBV3-1	TRBJ2-1	TGTGCCAGCAGCCAAGTCCCCGGACCGCTACTCCGACTCAACAATGAGCAGTTCTTC	CASSQVPGPLLRLNNEQFF
.	TRBD2	TRBV29-1	TRBJ2-2	TGCAGCGCCCGGGGGGTTTGGGCCGGGGAGCTGTTTTTT	CSARGVWAGELFF
.	.	TRBV12-3/TRBV12-4	TRBJ2-4	TGTGCCAGCAATTTAGCGGCTGCCAAAAACATTCAGTACTTC	CASNLAAAKNIQYF
.	.	TRBV19	TRBJ1-4	TGTGCCAGTAGTTCCCTGGACCGTAATGAAAAACTGTTTTTT	CASSSLDRNEKLFF
.	TRBD2	TRBV29-1	TRBJ2-5	TGCAGCGTTGAGGGCGGGGGGTCTCAAGAGACCCAGTACTTC	CSVEGGGSQETQYF
.	.	TRBV7-2	TRBJ1-4	TGTGCCAGCAGCTCGGGGGGGAGACGTGAAAAACTGTTTTTT	CASSSGGRREKLFF
.	TRBD1	TRBV24-1	TRBJ1-4	TGTGCCACCAGTGCCCCGGACAGGGGTCAGGAAAAACTGTTTTTT	CATSAPDRGQEKLFF
.	.	TRBV3-1	TRBJ2-6	TGTGCCAGCAGCCTCGGGACACCTGGGCCCAACGTCCTGACTTTC	CASSLGTPGPNVLTF
few	.	TRBV7-9	TRBJ2-2	TGTGCCAGCAGCTTAGGGAGGACTTCGAACACCGGGGAGCTGTTTTTT	CASSLGRTSNTGELFF
.	.	TRBV19	TRBJ2-3	TGTGCCAGTACCCTGAGCGGCAGGGCCACAGATACGCAGTATTTT	CASTLSGRATDTQYF
.	.	TRBV12-3/TRBV12-4	TRBJ1-1	TGTGCCAGCAGAAGATACACTGAAGCTTTCTTT	CASRRYTEAFF
once	.	TRBV10-3	TRBJ2-3	TGTGCCATCAGTGTTTTGAGGGGCGCAGATACGCAGTATTTT	CAISVLRGADTQYF
.	TRBD1	TRBV3-1	TRBJ2-5	TGTGCCAGCAGCCAAGGGAGGACAGGGGGCAGCGGGGAGACCCAGTACTTC	CASSQGRTGGSGETQYF
.	.	TRBV5-6	TRBJ2-1	TGTGCCAGCAGCTTTCGGGCAAGAGATGAGCAGTTCTTC	CASSFRARDEQFF
.	.	TRBV5-1	TRBJ2-5	TGCGCCAGCAGCACCTGGACTGAACAAGAGACCCAGTACTTC	CASSTWTEQETQYF
.	.	TRBV20-1	TRBJ2-5	TGCAGTGCTAGGGGCATGGAGACCCAGTACTTC	CSARGMETQYF